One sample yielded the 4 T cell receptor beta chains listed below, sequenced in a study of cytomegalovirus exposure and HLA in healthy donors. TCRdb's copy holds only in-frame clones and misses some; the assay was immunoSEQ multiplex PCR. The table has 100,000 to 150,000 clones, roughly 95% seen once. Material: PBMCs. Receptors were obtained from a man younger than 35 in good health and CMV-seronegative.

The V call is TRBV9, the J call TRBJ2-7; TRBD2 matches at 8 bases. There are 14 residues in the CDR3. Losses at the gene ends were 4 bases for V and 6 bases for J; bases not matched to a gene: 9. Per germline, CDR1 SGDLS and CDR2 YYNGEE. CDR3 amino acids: CASSPRLASVEQYF. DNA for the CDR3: TGTGCCAGCAGCCCACGACTAGCGTCGGTCGAGCAGTACTTC.

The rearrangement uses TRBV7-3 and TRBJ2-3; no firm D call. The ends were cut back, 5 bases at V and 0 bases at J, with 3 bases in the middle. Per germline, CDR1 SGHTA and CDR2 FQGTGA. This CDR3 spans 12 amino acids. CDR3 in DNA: TGTGCCAGCAGCCCAAGCACAGATACGCAGTATTTT. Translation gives CASSPSTDTQYF.

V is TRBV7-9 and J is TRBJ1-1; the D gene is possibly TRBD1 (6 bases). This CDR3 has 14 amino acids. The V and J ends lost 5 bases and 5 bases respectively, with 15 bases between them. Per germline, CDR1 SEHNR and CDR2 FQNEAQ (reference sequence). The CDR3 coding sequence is TGTGCCAGCAGCCCGCAGGGGAGAACGACTGAAGCTTTCTTT. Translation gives CASSPQGRTTEAFF.

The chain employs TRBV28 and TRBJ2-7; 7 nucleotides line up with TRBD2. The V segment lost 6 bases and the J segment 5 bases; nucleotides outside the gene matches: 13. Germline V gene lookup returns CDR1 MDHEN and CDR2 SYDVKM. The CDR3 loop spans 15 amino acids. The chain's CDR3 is CASSFVSAGRHEQYF. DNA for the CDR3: TGTGCCAGCAGCTTTGTGTCAGCGGGACGACACGAGCAGTACTTC.